Listed here are 16 T cell receptor beta chains from one sample, sequenced in a study of shared clonotypes between healthy human individuals. The data were produced by immunoSEQ multiplex PCR, yet TCRdb's version contains in-frame clones alone and is incomplete. The sample gives hundreds of thousands of clones, 90% to 97% of which show up once; 0.055% to 0.075% is in the top ten. The source material was naive CD4+ T cells sorted from blood. Subset here: CD45RA+ positively selected. The origin of the receptors is a woman in her thirties in good health.

This chain uses TRBV6-6 with TRBJ2-7; possibly TRBD1 for D (5 bases). V was cut by 7 bases and J by 7 bases, with 17 bases left in between. Germline CDR1 reads MNHNY; CDR2 reads SVGAGI (reference sequence). This CDR3 spans 13 amino acids. CDR3 protein: CASTSGATGEQYF. In DNA form, the CDR3 reads TGTGCCAGCACCTCTGGGGCTACGGGTGAGCAGTACTTC.

This sequence joins TRBV28 and TRBJ2-6; possible D gene TRBD2, 5 bases. The germline gives CDR1 MDHEN, CDR2 SYDVKM. The length of the CDR3 is 17 residues. V was pared by 3 bases and J by 2 bases, with 14 bases between. CDR3 amino acids: CASSFTFEEAGANVLTF. CDR3 sequence (DNA): TGTGCCAGCAGTTTTACGTTCGAGGAGGCTGGGGCCAACGTCCTGACTTTC.

This chain connects TRBV30 to TRBJ2-5; 8 bases agree with TRBD2. V shed 3 bases, J shed 11 bases, and the junction held 5 bases outside the gene matches. The CDR3 runs 11 residues. The germline gives CDR1 GTSNPN, CDR2 SVGIG (reference sequence). Here the CDR3 reads CAWSRGGEQYF. In DNA, the CDR3 is TGTGCCTGGAGCCGGGGGGGAGAGCAGTACTTC.

The rearrangement joins TRBV4-1 to TRBJ2-5; the D is unclear. Gene TRBJ2-7 matches the end of the DNA better, so the J call may be wrong. The CDR3 is 12 residues long. Germline-derived CDR1 and CDR2 are MGHRA and YSYEKL. CDR3: CASSHAGLEQYF. CDR3 coding DNA: TGCGCCAGCAGCCACGCCGGCCTCGAGCAGTACTTC.

This chain connects TRBV19 to TRBJ2-3; D unclear. This CDR3 comprises 15 residues. With 1 base removed from V and 1 base from J, the gap between germline ends came to 9 bases. CDR1 is LNHDA, CDR2 SQIVND, per germline (reference sequence). The CDR3 DNA is TGTGCCAGTAGTATAGGGGAAATCGGCACAGATACGCAGTATTTT. Its protein product is CASSIGEIGTDTQYF.

Notes on this clone: Other DNA sequences in the same sample also yield this CDR3. The chain couples TRBV2 to TRBJ2-3, with D unclear. The germline CDR1 and CDR2 sequences are SNHLY and FYNNEI. V was shortened by 4 bases and J by 0 bases, with 2 bases between the two germline ends. The CDR3 runs 12 residues. The CDR3 bases are TGTGCCAGCAGTGTTAGCACAGATACGCAGTATTTT. Encoded protein: CASSVSTDTQYF. Variable domain in full (rest from reference TRBV2 and TRBJ2-3): EPEVTQTPSHQVTQMGQEVILRCVPISNHLYFYWYRQILGQKVEFLVSFYNNEISEKSEIFDDQFSVERPDGSNFTLKIRSTKLEDSAMYFCASSVSTDTQYFGPGTRLTVL.

The chain has TRBV6-1 and TRBJ1-3, with TRBD1 identical over 8 bases. Trimming took 2 bases from V and 3 from J; bases not matched to a gene: 6. Germline CDR1 MNHNS, CDR2 SASEGT. The CDR3 runs to 16 residues. CDR3 nucleotide sequence: TGTGCCAGCAGTGAACAGGGGGCAGGGGATGGAAACACCATATATTTT. It yields the protein CASSEQGAGDGNTIYF.

The chain links TRBV11-2 to TRBJ2-5, with D perhaps matching TRBD2 (5 bases). Looked up from germline, CDR1 is SGHAT and CDR2 is FQNNGV. Trimming took off 4 bases at V and 0 bases at J, with 6 bases between the two ends. The CDR3 is made up of 13 amino acids. The CDR3 region is CASSSGYQETQYF. CDR3 sequence (DNA): TGTGCCAGCAGCTCGGGGTACCAAGAGACCCAGTACTTC.

The V gene is TRBV6-4, the J gene TRBJ1-2; 7 bases match TRBD1. V shed 6 bases and J 4 bases; nucleotides not matched to a gene: 8. This CDR3 is 14 amino acids long. Germline CDR1 MRHNA, CDR2 SNTAGT. The CDR3 DNA follows: TGTGCCAGCAGCGAAAGACAGGGCGTCTATGGCTACACCTTC. Translating gives CASSERQGVYGYTF.

The chain employs TRBV6-5 and TRBJ2-1, with D perhaps matching TRBD1 or TRBD2 (5 bases each). Trimming took 2 bases from V and 2 from J, leaving 10 bases between them. The CDR3 contains 15 residues. Germline CDR1 reads MNHEY; CDR2 reads SVGAGI. CDR3 sequence: CASSYGGAPYNEQFF. In nucleotides, the CDR3 is TGTGCCAGCAGTTACGGGGGAGCGCCCTACAATGAGCAGTTCTTC.

The V gene is TRBV19, the J gene TRBJ2-7; D is possibly TRBD2 (6 bases). Germline CDR1 LNHDA, CDR2 SQIVND (reference sequence). The CDR3 has 14 amino acids. Trimming stripped 3 bases from V and 3 bases from J, with 12 bases between. CDR3 in DNA: TGTGCCAGTAGTATTTCCCGGACTAACTACGAGCAGTACTTC. Translation: CASSISRTNYEQYF.

The J gene is TRBJ1-2, the V gene TRBV27, with TRBD1 matching 9 bases. This CDR3 comprises 15 residues. The V gene end was trimmed by 6 bases and the J gene end by 5 bases; junction bases not matched to a gene: 10. CDR1 MNHEY and CDR2 SMNVEV come from the germline V gene (reference sequence). The CDR3 sequence: CASSPHWDRVYGYTF. The CDR3, as DNA: TGTGCCAGCAGCCCACACTGGGACAGGGTATATGGCTACACCTTC.

This clone was seen once. Other DNA sequences in the sample encode the same CDR3. This chain uses TRBV5-1 with TRBJ2-7, with D perhaps matching TRBD1 (5 bases). This CDR3 spans 11 amino acids. V was pared by 4 bases and J by 3 bases, with 5 bases between. CDR1 and CDR2 (germline): SGHRS, YFSETQ. The CDR3 region is CASSDSYEQYF. CDR3 DNA sequence: TGCGCCAGCAGCGACAGCTACGAGCAGTACTTC.

J is TRBJ1-5 and V is TRBV30; D might be TRBD1 (5 bases). Trimming shortened V by 0 bases and J by 1 base, and 16 bases separated the two germline ends. Looked up from germline, CDR1 is GTSNPN and CDR2 is SVGIG (reference sequence). This CDR3 region has 17 residues. The CDR3 is CAWSVGRGATSNQPQHF. The DNA of the CDR3 is TGTGCCTGGAGTGTAGGGCGAGGGGCCACAAGCAATCAGCCCCAGCATTTT. The entire variable domain, with the rest obtained from reference TRBV30 and TRBJ1-5, is as follows: SQTIHQWPATLVQPVGSPLSLECTVEGTSNPNLYWYRQAAGRGLQLLFYSVGIGQISSEVPQNLSASRPQDRQFILSSKKLLLSDSGFYLCAWSVGRGATSNQPQHFGDGTRLSIL.

The chain carries TRBV21-1 and TRBJ2-2; TRBD1 is taken as the D call from the table, unchecked against the DNA. TRBV21-1 is recorded as a pseudogene. The CDR3 length is 15 residues. The DNA for the CDR3 is TGTGCCAGGGGACAATCCGGGACGAACACCGGGGAGCTGTTTTTT. Translating it yields CARGQSGTNTGELFF.

As concerns this clone: Other DNA sequences in this sample translate to the same CDR3. V and J are TRBV5-1 and TRBJ1-1, with D perhaps matching TRBD1 (6 bases). Deletions cut 0 bases from V and 3 bases from J, with 9 bases between. The germline gives CDR1 SGHRS, CDR2 YFSETQ. The CDR3 has 14 amino acids. The CDR3 DNA is TGCGCCAGCAGCTTGGGGGCAGGGGACACTGAAGCTTTCTTT. Protein: CASSLGAGDTEAFF.